A selection of T cell receptor beta chains follows, all from one sample in a study of OX40 agonist ivuxolimab in advanced cancers. Measured with immunoSEQ multiplex PCR; TCRdb has only the in-frame clones, and not every one. The repertoire holds some 69,000 clones, with nearly 90% as singletons. This sample comprised CD4+ or CD8+ T cells sorted from blood, obtained in a trial of the OX40 agonist ivuxolimab. Source of these receptors: an adult with an advanced solid tumor such as melanoma, head and neck, liver or kidney cancer. Both conserved end residues are part of each CDR3. D genes are given only for firm matches. Clone size is given for some rows only: seen once, a few or many times, or a class if the clone is expanded.

abundance: NA; j_gene: TRBJ2-1; d_gene: NA; v_gene: TRBV7-9; CDR3aa: CASSVGTSYNEQFF; CDR3nt: TGTGCCAGCAGCGTCGGGACTTCCTACAATGAGCAGTTCTTC
abundance: NA; j_gene: TRBJ2-3; d_gene: NA; v_gene: TRBV6-1; CDR3aa: CASSERNPKQYF; CDR3nt: TGTGCCAGCAGTGAGCGGAACCCGAAGCAGTATTTT
abundance: NA; j_gene: TRBJ2-3; d_gene: NA; v_gene: TRBV5-6; CDR3aa: CASSPVGQTTDTQYF; CDR3nt: TGTGCCAGCAGCCCTGTCGGACAAACCACAGATACGCAGTATTTT
abundance: NA; j_gene: TRBJ2-7; d_gene: TRBD2; v_gene: TRBV10-3; CDR3aa: CAISGGTSGIYEQYF; CDR3nt: TGTGCCATCAGTGGGGGTACTAGCGGGATTTACGAGCAGTACTTC
abundance: once; j_gene: TRBJ2-1; d_gene: TRBD2; v_gene: TRBV7-3; CDR3aa: CASSLMGLAGDNEQFF; CDR3nt: TGTGCCAGCAGCTTAATGGGACTAGCGGGAGACAATGAGCAGTTCTTC
abundance: NA; j_gene: TRBJ2-6; d_gene: NA; v_gene: TRBV23-1; CDR3aa: CASSPPTPQDFRANVLTF; CDR3nt: TGCGCCAGCAGTCCCCCCACCCCCCAGGATTTTAGGGCCAACGTCCTGACTTTC
abundance: NA; j_gene: TRBJ2-7; d_gene: TRBD2; v_gene: TRBV15; CDR3aa: CATSRLREGYYEQYF; CDR3nt: TGTGCCACCAGCCGATTGAGGGAGGGGTACTACGAGCAGTACTTC
abundance: NA; j_gene: TRBJ2-1; d_gene: NA; v_gene: TRBV29-1; CDR3aa: CSMGGAEQFF; CDR3nt: TGCAGCATGGGCGGGGCCGAGCAGTTCTTC
abundance: NA; j_gene: TRBJ2-5; d_gene: TRBD1; v_gene: TRBV7-9; CDR3aa: CATNLGQGIGETQYF; CDR3nt: TGTGCCACGAATCTGGGACAGGGGATTGGGGAGACCCAGTACTTC
abundance: once; j_gene: TRBJ1-6; d_gene: NA; v_gene: TRBV30; CDR3aa: CAWNRAYNSPLHF; CDR3nt: TGTGCCTGGAACAGAGCCTATAATTCACCCCTCCACTTT
abundance: NA; j_gene: TRBJ2-1; d_gene: TRBD2; v_gene: TRBV25-1; CDR3aa: CASIGSGRGEQFF; CDR3nt: TGTGCCAGCATAGGTAGCGGGAGGGGTGAGCAGTTCTTC
abundance: once; j_gene: TRBJ2-1; d_gene: TRBD1; v_gene: TRBV11-3; CDR3aa: CASSSPGQGATIYNEQFF; CDR3nt: TGTGCCAGCAGCTCCCCGGGACAGGGGGCCACGATCTACAATGAGCAGTTCTTC
abundance: NA; j_gene: TRBJ2-3; d_gene: NA; v_gene: TRBV5-1; CDR3aa: CASSLAGRTDTQYF; CDR3nt: TGCGCCAGCAGCTTGGCCGGAAGGACAGATACGCAGTATTTT
abundance: NA; j_gene: TRBJ2-7; d_gene: TRBD2; v_gene: TRBV28; CDR3aa: CASTPGGGHSYEQYF; CDR3nt: TGTGCCAGCACCCCGGGGGGTGGACACTCCTACGAGCAGTACTTC
abundance: NA; j_gene: TRBJ2-1; d_gene: TRBD1; v_gene: TRBV2; CDR3aa: CASSADRVGYNEQFF; CDR3nt: TGTGCCAGCAGCGCCGACAGGGTAGGGTACAATGAGCAGTTCTTC
abundance: NA; j_gene: TRBJ2-7; d_gene: TRBD2; v_gene: TRBV11-2; CDR3aa: CASSVIAGAGGEQYF; CDR3nt: TGTGCCAGCAGCGTGATAGCGGGAGCGGGTGGAGAGCAGTACTTC
abundance: NA; j_gene: TRBJ2-5; d_gene: NA; v_gene: TRBV5-5; CDR3aa: CASSLRLYETQYF; CDR3nt: TGTGCCAGCAGCTTGCGGCTTTACGAGACCCAGTACTTC
abundance: few; j_gene: TRBJ1-1; d_gene: NA; v_gene: TRBV25-1; CDR3aa: CASSYLQNTEAFF; CDR3nt: TGTGCCAGCAGTTACCTCCAGAACACTGAAGCTTTCTTT
abundance: few; j_gene: TRBJ2-7; d_gene: NA; v_gene: TRBV5-6; CDR3aa: CASSLFEESSYEQYF; CDR3nt: TGTGCCAGCAGCTTGTTTGAGGAAAGCTCCTACGAGCAGTACTTC
abundance: NA; j_gene: TRBJ2-1; d_gene: NA; v_gene: TRBV13; CDR3aa: CASSREAEQFF; CDR3nt: TGTGCCAGCAGCCGCGAGGCGGAGCAGTTCTTC
abundance: NA; j_gene: TRBJ2-7; d_gene: TRBD1; v_gene: TRBV6-5; CDR3aa: CASSYSFQGASYEQYF; CDR3nt: TGTGCCAGCAGTTACTCATTCCAGGGGGCGTCCTACGAGCAGTACTTC
abundance: NA; j_gene: TRBJ2-4; d_gene: NA; v_gene: TRBV5-5; CDR3aa: CASSLTTIAKNIQYF; CDR3nt: TGTGCCAGCAGCTTGACCACAATAGCCAAAAACATTCAGTACTTC
abundance: NA; j_gene: TRBJ1-1; d_gene: NA; v_gene: TRBV7-9; CDR3aa: CASSLEGRSEAFF; CDR3nt: TGTGCCAGCAGCTTAGAAGGTAGGAGTGAAGCTTTCTTT
abundance: NA; j_gene: TRBJ2-5; d_gene: TRBD2; v_gene: TRBV6-6; CDR3aa: CASSYDAGGRGTQYF; CDR3nt: TGTGCCAGCAGTTACGATGCGGGAGGAAGGGGGACCCAGTACTTC
abundance: NA; j_gene: TRBJ2-1; d_gene: NA; v_gene: TRBV6-5; CDR3aa: CASSYSRGEQFF; CDR3nt: TGTGCCAGCAGTTACTCCAGGGGTGAGCAGTTCTTC
abundance: NA; j_gene: TRBJ1-3; d_gene: NA; v_gene: TRBV5-5; CDR3aa: CASRTGGANSGNTIYF; CDR3nt: TGTGCCAGCAGGACCGGGGGGGCGAACTCTGGAAACACCATATATTTT
abundance: NA; j_gene: TRBJ2-2; d_gene: NA; v_gene: TRBV18; CDR3aa: CASLGPGSPGELFF; CDR3nt: TGTGCCAGCCTTGGGCCAGGATCCCCCGGGGAGCTGTTTTTT
abundance: NA; j_gene: TRBJ2-5; d_gene: NA; v_gene: TRBV7-2; CDR3aa: CASSLGGPATQYF; CDR3nt: TGTGCCAGCAGCTTAGGAGGCCCAGCTACCCAGTACTTC
abundance: NA; j_gene: TRBJ2-7; d_gene: NA; v_gene: TRBV7-9; CDR3aa: CASSLAGGRGYEQYF; CDR3nt: TGTGCCAGCAGCTTAGCGGGGGGTCGGGGGTACGAGCAGTACTTC
abundance: NA; j_gene: TRBJ2-5; d_gene: NA; v_gene: TRBV5-1; CDR3aa: CASSWRKLGETQYF; CDR3nt: TGCGCCAGCAGCTGGAGAAAATTGGGGGAGACCCAGTACTTC
abundance: once; j_gene: TRBJ2-7; d_gene: NA; v_gene: TRBV11-2; CDR3aa: CASSLLGGGGSYEQYF; CDR3nt: TGTGCCAGCAGCTTATTAGGAGGGGGCGGCTCCTACGAGCAGTACTTC
abundance: NA; j_gene: TRBJ2-2; d_gene: TRBD2; v_gene: TRBV9; CDR3aa: CASSPSRLAGTGELFF; CDR3nt: TGTGCCAGCAGCCCTTCCCGACTAGCGGGCACCGGGGAGCTGTTTTTT
abundance: NA; j_gene: TRBJ2-7; d_gene: TRBD2; v_gene: TRBV28; CDR3aa: CASSRAGGSSYEQYF; CDR3nt: TGTGCCAGCTCGCGGGCGGGAGGCTCCTCCTACGAGCAGTACTTC
abundance: few; j_gene: TRBJ1-3; d_gene: NA; v_gene: TRBV5-1; CDR3aa: CASSLAGYGNTIYF; CDR3nt: TGCGCCAGCAGCTTGGCAGGGTACGGAAACACCATATATTTT
abundance: NA; j_gene: TRBJ2-7; d_gene: TRBD1; v_gene: TRBV27; CDR3aa: CASKTRDSPTYEQYF; CDR3nt: TGTGCCAGCAAAACCCGGGACAGCCCTACCTACGAGCAGTACTTC
abundance: NA; j_gene: TRBJ1-1; d_gene: NA; v_gene: TRBV28; CDR3aa: CASSFPRDTEAFF; CDR3nt: TGTGCCAGCAGTTTTCCCAGGGACACTGAAGCTTTCTTT
abundance: NA; j_gene: TRBJ2-7; d_gene: TRBD2; v_gene: TRBV27; CDR3aa: CASSLGLAGDEQYF; CDR3nt: TGTGCCAGCAGTTTGGGACTAGCGGGAGACGAGCAGTACTTC
abundance: NA; j_gene: TRBJ2-1; d_gene: NA; v_gene: TRBV27; CDR3aa: CASSLRRNYNEQFF; CDR3nt: TGTGCCAGCAGTTTAAGGCGGAACTACAATGAGCAGTTCTTC
abundance: NA; j_gene: TRBJ1-2; d_gene: NA; v_gene: TRBV7-2; CDR3aa: CASSPEGTVFGGYTF; CDR3nt: TGTGCCAGCAGCCCCGAGGGGACTGTCTTTGGAGGCTACACCTTC
abundance: NA; j_gene: TRBJ2-7; d_gene: NA; v_gene: TRBV9; CDR3aa: CASSVVRHLYEQYF; CDR3nt: TGTGCCAGCAGCGTAGTGCGACACCTCTACGAGCAGTACTTC
abundance: NA; j_gene: TRBJ1-3; d_gene: NA; v_gene: TRBV6-1; CDR3aa: CASSVKGNSGNTIYF; CDR3nt: TGTGCCAGCAGTGTCAAGGGAAACTCTGGAAACACCATATATTTT
abundance: NA; j_gene: TRBJ1-4; d_gene: TRBD1; v_gene: TRBV9; CDR3aa: CASSAKGQSNEKLFF; CDR3nt: TGTGCCAGCAGCGCTAAGGGACAGTCTAATGAAAAACTGTTTTTT
abundance: once; j_gene: TRBJ1-3; d_gene: NA; v_gene: TRBV7-6; CDR3aa: CASSLSRVDSTIYF; CDR3nt: TGTGCCAGCAGCCTATCCCGGGTCGACTCCACCATATATTTT
abundance: NA; j_gene: TRBJ1-4; d_gene: NA; v_gene: TRBV4-3; CDR3aa: CASSQGQGVNEKLFF; CDR3nt: TGCGCCAGCAGCCAAGGTCAAGGGGTGAATGAAAAACTGTTTTTT
abundance: NA; j_gene: TRBJ1-1; d_gene: TRBD1; v_gene: TRBV9; CDR3aa: CASSPGDSRAPRGYLF; CDR3nt: TGTGCCAGCAGCCCCGGGGACAGCCGGGCACCGAGGGGTTACTTGTTT
abundance: NA; j_gene: TRBJ2-2; d_gene: NA; v_gene: TRBV5-1; CDR3aa: CASSPDFGRGTGELFF; CDR3nt: TGCGCCAGCAGCCCAGATTTCGGGAGAGGCACCGGGGAGCTGTTTTTT
abundance: NA; j_gene: TRBJ1-3; d_gene: NA; v_gene: TRBV11-3; CDR3aa: CASSLGAGNTIYF; CDR3nt: TGTGCCAGCAGCTTAGGGGCTGGAAACACCATATATTTT
abundance: NA; j_gene: TRBJ2-1; d_gene: TRBD2; v_gene: TRBV18; CDR3aa: CASSRRTLAGLSYNEQFF; CDR3nt: TGTGCCAGCTCACGTCGAACACTAGCGGGATTGTCCTACAATGAGCAGTTCTTC
abundance: NA; j_gene: TRBJ1-2; d_gene: NA; v_gene: TRBV7-2; CDR3aa: CASSLMPGEDYGYTF; CDR3nt: TGTGCCAGCAGCTTAATGCCAGGGGAGGACTATGGCTACACCTTC
abundance: few; j_gene: TRBJ2-5; d_gene: NA; v_gene: TRBV5-1; CDR3aa: CASSLAFKETQYF; CDR3nt: TGCGCCAGCAGCTTGGCCTTTAAAGAGACCCAGTACTTC